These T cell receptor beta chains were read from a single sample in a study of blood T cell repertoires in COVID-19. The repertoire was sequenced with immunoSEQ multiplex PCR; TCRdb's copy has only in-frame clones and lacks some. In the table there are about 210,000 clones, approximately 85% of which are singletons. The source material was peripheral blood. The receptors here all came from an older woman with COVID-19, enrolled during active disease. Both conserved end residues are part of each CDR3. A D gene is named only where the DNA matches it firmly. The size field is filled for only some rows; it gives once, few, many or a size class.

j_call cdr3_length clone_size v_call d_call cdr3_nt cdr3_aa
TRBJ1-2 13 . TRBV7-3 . TGTGCCAGCAGCCCTCCAGTCTACTATGGCTACACCTTC CASSPPVYYGYTF
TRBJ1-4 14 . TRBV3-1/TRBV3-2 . TGTGCCAGCAGCCAAGAGAGGGTCGGGGAAAAACTGTTTTTT CASSQERVGEKLFF
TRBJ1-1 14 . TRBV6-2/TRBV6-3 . TGTGCCAGCAGCAACGAGGTTATCTACACTGAAGCTTTCTTT CASSNEVIYTEAFF
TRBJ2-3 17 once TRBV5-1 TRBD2 TGCGCCAGCAGCTTCGAGGGAATAGCGGGGAGACCAGATACGCAGTATTTT CASSFEGIAGRPDTQYF
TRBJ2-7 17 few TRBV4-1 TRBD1 TGCGCCAGCAGCCAAGTACGAGTAGGGACAGGGATGATCGAGCAGTACTTC CASSQVRVGTGMIEQYF
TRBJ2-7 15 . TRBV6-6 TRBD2 TGTGCCAGCAGCCCCGTAGTAGCGGGAGACTACGAGCAGTACTTC CASSPVVAGDYEQYF
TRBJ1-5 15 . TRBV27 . TGTGCCAGCAGCTGCGGACTAAGAAGGAATCAGCCCCAGCATTTT CASSCGLRRNQPQHF
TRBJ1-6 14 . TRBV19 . TGTGCCAGTAGTATTCGAACAGGGCGCCCACCCCTCCACTTT CASSIRTGRPPLHF
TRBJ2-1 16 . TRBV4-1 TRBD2 TGCGCCAGCAGCCTTTGGACTAGCGGGGGCTACAATGAGCAGTTCTTC CASSLWTSGGYNEQFF
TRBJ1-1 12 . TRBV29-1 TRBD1 TGCAGCGTTAGGGACAGCCCACTTGAAGCTTTCTTT CSVRDSPLEAFF
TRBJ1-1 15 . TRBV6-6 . TGTGCCAGCAACCAGGGACTCCAAGTGAACACTGAAGCTTTCTTT CASNQGLQVNTEAFF
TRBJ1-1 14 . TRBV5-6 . TGTGCCAGCAGCTTGTATTTGCGGGTCACTGAAGCTTTCTTT CASSLYLRVTEAFF
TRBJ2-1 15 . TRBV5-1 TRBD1 TGCGCCAGCAGCTCGAAACAGGGGGCCTACAATGAGCAGTTCTTC CASSSKQGAYNEQFF
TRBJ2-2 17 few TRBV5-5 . TGTGCCAGCAGCTCGGGGGTTGGAACCTCGAACACCGGGGAGCTGTTTTTT CASSSGVGTSNTGELFF
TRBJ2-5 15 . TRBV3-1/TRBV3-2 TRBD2 TGTGCCAGCAGCCCCGGGACTAGCGGAAAAGAGACCCAGTACTTC CASSPGTSGKETQYF
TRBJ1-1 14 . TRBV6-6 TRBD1 TGTGCCAGCAGGTACACAGGGGTTGACACTGAAGCTTTCTTT CASRYTGVDTEAFF
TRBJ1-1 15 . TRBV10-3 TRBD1 TGTGCCATCAGGACCGGACAGGGGCGAAACACTGAAGCTTTCTTT CAIRTGQGRNTEAFF
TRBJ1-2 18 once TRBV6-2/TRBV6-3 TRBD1 TGTGCCAGCAGTTACTCATTTCGAGGACAGGGAAGAAACTATGGCTACACCTTC CASSYSFRGQGRNYGYTF
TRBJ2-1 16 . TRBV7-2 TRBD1 TGTGCCAGCAGCTTTTACCCGGGACAGGTCAACAATGAGCAGTTCTTC CASSFYPGQVNNEQFF
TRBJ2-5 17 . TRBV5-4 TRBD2 TGTGCCAGCAGAGCGGGGGGAGCGGGGGGAATTCAAGAGACCCAGTACTTC CASRAGGAGGIQETQYF
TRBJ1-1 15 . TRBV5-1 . TGCGCCAGCAGCCAGGCCCCCACCGGGGACACTGAAGCTTTCTTT CASSQAPTGDTEAFF
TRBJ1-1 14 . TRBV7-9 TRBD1 TGTGCCAGCAGCTTAGCCAGGGGGCGCACTGAAGCTTTCTTT CASSLARGRTEAFF
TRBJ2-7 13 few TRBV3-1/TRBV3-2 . TGTGCCAGCTTAAAGACTCCATCCTACGAGCAGTACTTC CASLKTPSYEQYF
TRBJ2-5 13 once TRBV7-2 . TGTGCCAGCAGCTTAGGACTAGGCAAGACCCAGTACTTC CASSLGLGKTQYF
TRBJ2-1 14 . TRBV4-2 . TGTGCCAGCAGCCAGGACCGGGACTACAATGAGCAGTTCTTC CASSQDRDYNEQFF
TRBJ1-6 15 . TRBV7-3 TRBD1 TGTGCCAGCAGCGTAGGGACAGGAGCAGGCTCACCCCTCCACTTT CASSVGTGAGSPLHF